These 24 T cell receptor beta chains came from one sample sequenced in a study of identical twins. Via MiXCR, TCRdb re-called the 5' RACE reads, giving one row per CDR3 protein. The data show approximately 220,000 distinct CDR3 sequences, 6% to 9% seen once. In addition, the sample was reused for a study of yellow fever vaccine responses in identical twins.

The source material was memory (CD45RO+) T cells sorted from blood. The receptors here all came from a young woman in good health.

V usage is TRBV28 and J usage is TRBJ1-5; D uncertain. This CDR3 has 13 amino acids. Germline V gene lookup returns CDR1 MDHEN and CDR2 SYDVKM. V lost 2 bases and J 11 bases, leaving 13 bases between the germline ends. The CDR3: CASSLASPGSQHF. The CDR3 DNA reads TGTGCCAGCAGTTTAGCCTCCCCGGGGTCCCAGCATTTT.

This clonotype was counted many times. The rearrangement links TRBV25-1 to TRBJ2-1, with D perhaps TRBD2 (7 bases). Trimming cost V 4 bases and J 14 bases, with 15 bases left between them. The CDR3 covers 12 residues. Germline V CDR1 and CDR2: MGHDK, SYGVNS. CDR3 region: CASSGGAGAEFF. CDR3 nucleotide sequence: TGTGCCAGCAGTGGAGGTGCGGGGGCCGAGTTCTTC.

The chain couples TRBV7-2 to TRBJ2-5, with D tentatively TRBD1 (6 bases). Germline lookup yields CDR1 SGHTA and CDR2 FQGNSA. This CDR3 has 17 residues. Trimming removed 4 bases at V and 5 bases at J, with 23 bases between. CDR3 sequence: CASSSTTDFTGMETQYF. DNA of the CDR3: TGTGCCAGCAGCTCAACCACAGACTTTACAGGGATGGAGACCCAGTACTTC.

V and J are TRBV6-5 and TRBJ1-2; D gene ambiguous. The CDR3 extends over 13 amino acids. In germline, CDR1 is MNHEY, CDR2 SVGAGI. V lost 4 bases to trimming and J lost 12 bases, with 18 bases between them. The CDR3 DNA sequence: TGTGCCAGCAGTTTAAACGCAGAGGACCAGCACACCTTC. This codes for CASSLNAEDQHTF.

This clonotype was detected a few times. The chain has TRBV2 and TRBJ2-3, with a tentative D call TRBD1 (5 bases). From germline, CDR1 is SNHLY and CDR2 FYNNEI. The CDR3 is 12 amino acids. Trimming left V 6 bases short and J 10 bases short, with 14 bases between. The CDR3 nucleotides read TGTGCCAGCAGCGCCTCAGGGCTTGCGCAGTATTTT. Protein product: CASSASGLAQYF.

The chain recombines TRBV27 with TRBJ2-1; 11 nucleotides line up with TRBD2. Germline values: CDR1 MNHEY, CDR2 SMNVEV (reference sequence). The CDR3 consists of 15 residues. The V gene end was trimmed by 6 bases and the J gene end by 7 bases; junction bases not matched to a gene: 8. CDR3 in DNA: TGTGCCAGCAGCTCACTAGCGGGAGTGGGTAATGAGCAGTTCTTC. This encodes CASSSLAGVGNEQFF.

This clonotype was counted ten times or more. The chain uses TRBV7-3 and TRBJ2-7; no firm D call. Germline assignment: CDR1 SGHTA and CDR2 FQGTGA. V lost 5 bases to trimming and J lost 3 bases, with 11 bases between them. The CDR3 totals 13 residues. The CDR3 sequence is CASSHSGSYEQYF. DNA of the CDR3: TGTGCCAGCAGCCACTCCGGCAGCTACGAGCAGTACTTC.

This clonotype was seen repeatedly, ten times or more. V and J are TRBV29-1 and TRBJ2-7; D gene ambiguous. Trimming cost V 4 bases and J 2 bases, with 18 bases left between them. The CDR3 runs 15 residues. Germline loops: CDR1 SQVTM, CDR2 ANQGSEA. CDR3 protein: CSVASPSTYTYEQYF. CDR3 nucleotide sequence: TGCAGCGTTGCGTCCCCAAGCACATATACCTACGAGCAGTACTTC.

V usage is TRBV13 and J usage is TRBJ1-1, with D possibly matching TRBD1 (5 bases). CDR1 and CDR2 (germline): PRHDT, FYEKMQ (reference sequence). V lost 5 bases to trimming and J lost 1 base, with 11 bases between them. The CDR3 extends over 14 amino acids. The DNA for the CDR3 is TGTGCCAGCAGCCCCCGGACACAGAACACTGAAGCTTTCTTT. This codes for CASSPRTQNTEAFF.

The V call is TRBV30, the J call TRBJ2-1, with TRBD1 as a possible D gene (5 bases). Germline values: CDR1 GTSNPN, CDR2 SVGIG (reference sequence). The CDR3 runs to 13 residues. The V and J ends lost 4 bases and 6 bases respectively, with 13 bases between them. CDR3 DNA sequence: TGTGCCTGGATGGCAGGGAATGGCAATGAGCAGTTCTTC. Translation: CAWMAGNGNEQFF.

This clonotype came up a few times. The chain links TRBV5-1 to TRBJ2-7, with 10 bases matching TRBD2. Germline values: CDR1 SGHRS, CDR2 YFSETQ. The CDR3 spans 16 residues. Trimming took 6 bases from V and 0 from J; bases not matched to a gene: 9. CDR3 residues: CASKVAGGPSSYEQYF. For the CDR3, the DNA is TGCGCCAGCAAGGTAGCGGGGGGCCCAAGCTCCTACGAGCAGTACTTC.

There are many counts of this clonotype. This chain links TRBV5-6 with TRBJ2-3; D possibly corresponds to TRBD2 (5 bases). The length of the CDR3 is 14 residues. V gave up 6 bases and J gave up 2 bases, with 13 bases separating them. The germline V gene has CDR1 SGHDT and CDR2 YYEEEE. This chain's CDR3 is CASTVRGSTDTQYF. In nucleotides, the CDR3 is TGTGCCAGCACCGTGCGAGGGTCCACAGATACGCAGTATTTT.

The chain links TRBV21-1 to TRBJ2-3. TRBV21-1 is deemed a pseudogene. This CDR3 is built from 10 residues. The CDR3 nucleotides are TGTGCCCTCACGGGGGATACGCAGTATTTT. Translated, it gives CALTGDTQYF.

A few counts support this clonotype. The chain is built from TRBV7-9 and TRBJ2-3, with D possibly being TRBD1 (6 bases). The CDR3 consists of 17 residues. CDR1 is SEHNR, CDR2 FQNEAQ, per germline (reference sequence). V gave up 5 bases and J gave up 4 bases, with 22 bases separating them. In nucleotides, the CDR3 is TGTGCCAGCAGCCCCCGAGGGAGCCAGGGGATCGCAGATACGCAGTATTTT. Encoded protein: CASSPRGSQGIADTQYF.

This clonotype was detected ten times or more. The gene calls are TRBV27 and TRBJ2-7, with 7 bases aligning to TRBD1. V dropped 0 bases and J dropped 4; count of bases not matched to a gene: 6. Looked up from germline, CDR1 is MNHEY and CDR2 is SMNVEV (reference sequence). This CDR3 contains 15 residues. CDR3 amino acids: CASSLSVQGKYEQYF. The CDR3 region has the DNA TGTGCCAGCAGTTTATCGGTACAGGGGAAGTACGAGCAGTACTTC.

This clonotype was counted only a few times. The CDR3 nucleotides are TGTGCCAGCAGATTCCAAACAGTGATCCAAGAGACCCAGTACTTC. Residues: CASRFQTVIQETQYF. The genes are TRBV6-2 or TRBV6-3 and TRBJ2-5; D remains unclear. This CDR3 comprises 15 residues. Germline-derived CDR1 and CDR2 are MNHEY and SVGEGT. V lost 6 bases and J 1 base, leaving 15 bases between the germline ends.

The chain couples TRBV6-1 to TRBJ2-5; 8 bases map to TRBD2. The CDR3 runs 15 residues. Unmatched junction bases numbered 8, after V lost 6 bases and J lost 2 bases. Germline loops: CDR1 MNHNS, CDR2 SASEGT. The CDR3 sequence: CASSLRLAQQETQYF. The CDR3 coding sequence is TGTGCCAGCAGCCTAAGACTAGCGCAGCAAGAGACCCAGTACTTC.

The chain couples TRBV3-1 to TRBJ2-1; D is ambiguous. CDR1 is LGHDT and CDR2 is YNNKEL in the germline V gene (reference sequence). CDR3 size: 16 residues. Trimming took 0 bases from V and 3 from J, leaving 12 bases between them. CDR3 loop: CASSQEMGMGYNEQFF. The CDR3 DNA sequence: TGTGCCAGCAGCCAAGAGATGGGAATGGGCTACAATGAGCAGTTCTTC.

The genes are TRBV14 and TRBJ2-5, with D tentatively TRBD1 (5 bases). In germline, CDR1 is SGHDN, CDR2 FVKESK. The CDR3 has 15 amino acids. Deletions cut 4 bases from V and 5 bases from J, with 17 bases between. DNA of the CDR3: TGTGCCAGCAGCCCAGGGCAGCCCAAGGGGGAGACCCAGTACTTC. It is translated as CASSPGQPKGETQYF.

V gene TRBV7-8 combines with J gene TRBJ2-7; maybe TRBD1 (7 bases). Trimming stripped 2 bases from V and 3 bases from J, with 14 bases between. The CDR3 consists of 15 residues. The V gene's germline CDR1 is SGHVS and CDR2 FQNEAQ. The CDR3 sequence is CASSLSPGGLYEQYF. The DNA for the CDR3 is TGTGCCAGCAGCTTAAGCCCAGGGGGGCTCTACGAGCAGTACTTC.

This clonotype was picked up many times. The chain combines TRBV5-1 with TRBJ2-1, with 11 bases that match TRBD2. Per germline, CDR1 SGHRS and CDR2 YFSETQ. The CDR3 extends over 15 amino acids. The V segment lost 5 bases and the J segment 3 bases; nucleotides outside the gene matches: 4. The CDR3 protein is CASSPGLADYNEQFF. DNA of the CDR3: TGCGCCAGCAGTCCGGGACTAGCGGACTACAATGAGCAGTTCTTC. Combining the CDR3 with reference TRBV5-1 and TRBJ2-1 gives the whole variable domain KAGVTQTPRYLIKTRGQQVTLSCSPISGHRSVSWYQQTPGQGLQFLFEYFSETQRNKGNFPGRFSGRQFSNSRSEMNVSTLELGDSALYLCASSPGLADYNEQFFGPGTRLTVL.

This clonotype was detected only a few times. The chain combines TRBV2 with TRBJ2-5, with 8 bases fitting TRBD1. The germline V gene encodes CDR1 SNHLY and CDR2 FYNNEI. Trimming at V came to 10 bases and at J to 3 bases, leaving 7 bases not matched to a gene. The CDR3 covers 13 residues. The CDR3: CATHGQGKETQYF. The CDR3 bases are TGTGCCACCCATGGACAGGGTAAAGAGACCCAGTACTTC. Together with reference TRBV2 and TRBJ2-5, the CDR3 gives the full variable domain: EPEVTQTPSHQVTQMGQEVILRCVPISNHLYFYWYRQILGQKVEFLVSFYNNEISEKSEIFDDQFSVERPDGSNFTLKIRSTKLEDSAMYFCATHGQGKETQYFGPGTRLLVL.

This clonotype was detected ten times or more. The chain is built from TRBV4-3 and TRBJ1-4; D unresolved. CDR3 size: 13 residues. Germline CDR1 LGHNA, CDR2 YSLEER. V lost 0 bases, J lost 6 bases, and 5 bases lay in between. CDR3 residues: CASSQDRDEKLFF. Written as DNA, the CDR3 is TGCGCCAGCAGCCAAGATAGGGATGAAAAACTGTTTTTT.

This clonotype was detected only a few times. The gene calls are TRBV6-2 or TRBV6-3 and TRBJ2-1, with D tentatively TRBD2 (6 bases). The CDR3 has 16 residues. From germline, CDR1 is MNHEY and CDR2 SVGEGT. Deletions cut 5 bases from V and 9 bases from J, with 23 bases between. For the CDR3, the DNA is TGTGCCAGCAGTGCCCGTCGAAAAGAGGTGGGAGGTGAGCAGTTCTTC. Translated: CASSARRKEVGGEQFF.